Sequencing of this TCR beta chain was carried out in a study of blood T cell repertoires in COVID-19. The overall study: Samples representing acute and convalescent COVID-19 were sourced from the United States, Italy and Spain. In each case, the material was cDNA or gDNA derived from T cells, B-cell-depleted T cells, or PBMCs.

Source study methods: Estimation of nucleated cell counts relied on the amplification of reference gene primers. Data came from immunoSEQ multiplex PCR; TCRdb stores just in-frame clones and leaves some out. V and J calls and clone size are those listed in that table; D and trimming were worked out from the DNA. The sample holds some 28,000 clones, 85% seen once. The CDR3 loop spans 14 amino acids. Germline V CDR1 and CDR2: SGHAT, FQNNGV. The junction had 6 bases not matched to a gene; V was cut back by 5 bases and J by 6 bases. This TCR was sampled from a human donor in a cohort sampled during active COVID-19. The specimen sequenced was peripheral blood. The chain joins TRBV11-2 to TRBJ2-2; TRBD2 matches 7 bases. The CDR3 is CASSRTRGAGELFF. CDR3 DNA sequence: TGTGCCAGCAGCCGGACTAGGGGCGCCGGGGAGCTGTTTTTT. Filled out from reference TRBV11-2 and TRBJ2-2, the complete variable domain reads EAGVAQSPRYKIIEKRQSVAFWCNPISGHATLYWYQQILGQGPKLLIQFQNNGVVDDSQLPKDRFSAERLKGVDSTLKIQPAKLEDSAVYLCASSRTRGAGELFFGEGSRLTVL.